This T cell receptor (beta chain) was sequenced for a study of T cell responses to AZD1222 COVID-19 vaccine. On this clone itself: Its antigen is currently unknown.

TCRdb's table, derived via immunoSEQ multiplex PCR, lists solely in-frame clones and lacks some. The sample includes about 130,000 clones, about 91% of them seen just once. Study findings and constraints: No repertoire was sampled before or during the peak T cell response, only after it. Nearly half of unique spike-specific TCRs reportedly avoided B.1.351 and B.1.1.7 mutated regions. It should be noted that donors were predominantly white British and more often female, and clonal diversity was possibly underestimated.

This receptor was identified in an adult in good health. Sequenced here: peripheral blood, sampled on day 0 of AZD1222 vaccination.

The CDR3 DNA reads as TGTGCTAGTGGTTTGGTTGACAACACGAACACTGAAGCTTTCTTT. This sequence encodes CASGLVDNTNTEAFF. The chain joins TRBV12-5 to TRBJ1-1; D is undetermined. The germline CDR1 and CDR2 sequences are LGHNT and FRNRAP. The CDR3 length is 15 residues. Trimming shortened V by 0 bases and J by 1 base, and 9 bases separated the two germline ends.